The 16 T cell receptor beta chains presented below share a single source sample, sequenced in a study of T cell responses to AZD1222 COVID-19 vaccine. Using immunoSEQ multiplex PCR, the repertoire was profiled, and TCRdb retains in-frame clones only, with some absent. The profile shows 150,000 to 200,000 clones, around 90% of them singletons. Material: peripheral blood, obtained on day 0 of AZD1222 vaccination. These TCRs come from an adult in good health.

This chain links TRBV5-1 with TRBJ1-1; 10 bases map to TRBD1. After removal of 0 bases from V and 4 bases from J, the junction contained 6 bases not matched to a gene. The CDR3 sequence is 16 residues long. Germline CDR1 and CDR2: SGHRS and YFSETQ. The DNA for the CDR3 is TGCGCCAGCAGCTTGGGGGGACAGGGGCCGGGCACTGAAGCTTTCTTT. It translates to CASSLGGQGPGTEAFF.

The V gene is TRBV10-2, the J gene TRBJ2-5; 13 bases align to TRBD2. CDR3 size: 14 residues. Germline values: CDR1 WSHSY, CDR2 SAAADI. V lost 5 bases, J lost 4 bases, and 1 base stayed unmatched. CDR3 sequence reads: CASSWTSGGETQYF. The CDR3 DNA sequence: TGCGCCAGCAGTTGGACTAGCGGGGGAGAGACCCAGTACTTC.

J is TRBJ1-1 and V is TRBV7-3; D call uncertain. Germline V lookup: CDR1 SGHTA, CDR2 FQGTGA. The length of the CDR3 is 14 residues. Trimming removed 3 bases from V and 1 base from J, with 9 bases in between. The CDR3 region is CASSLSSGNTEAFF. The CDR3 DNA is TGTGCCAGCAGCTTGTCCTCAGGGAACACTGAAGCTTTCTTT.

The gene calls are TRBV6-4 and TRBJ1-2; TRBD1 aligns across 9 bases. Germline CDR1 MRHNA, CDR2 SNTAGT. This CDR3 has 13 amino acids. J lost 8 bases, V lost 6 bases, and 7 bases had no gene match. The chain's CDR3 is CASSRGQGEGYTF. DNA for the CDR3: TGTGCCAGCAGCCGGGGACAGGGTGAGGGCTACACCTTC.

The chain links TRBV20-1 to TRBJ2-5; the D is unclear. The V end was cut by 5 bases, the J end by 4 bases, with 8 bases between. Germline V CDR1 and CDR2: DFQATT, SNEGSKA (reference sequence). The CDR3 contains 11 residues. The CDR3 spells CSAPHRETQYF. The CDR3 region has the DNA TGCAGTGCTCCCCACAGAGAGACCCAGTACTTC.

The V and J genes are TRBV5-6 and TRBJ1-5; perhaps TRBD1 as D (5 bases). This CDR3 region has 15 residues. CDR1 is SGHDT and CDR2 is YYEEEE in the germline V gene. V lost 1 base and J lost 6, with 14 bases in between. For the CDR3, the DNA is TGTGCCAGCAGCTTGTTTAGCAGGGAAGGTCAGCCCCAGCATTTT. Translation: CASSLFSREGQPQHF.

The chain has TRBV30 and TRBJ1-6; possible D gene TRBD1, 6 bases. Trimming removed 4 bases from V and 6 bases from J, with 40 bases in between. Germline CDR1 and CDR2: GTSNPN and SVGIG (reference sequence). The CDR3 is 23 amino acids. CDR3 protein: CAWTGVPPFLFQGSTTRNSPLHF. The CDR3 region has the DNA TGTGCCTGGACCGGTGTGCCTCCTTTTTTATTTCAGGGGTCGACTACCCGTAATTCACCCCTCCACTTT.

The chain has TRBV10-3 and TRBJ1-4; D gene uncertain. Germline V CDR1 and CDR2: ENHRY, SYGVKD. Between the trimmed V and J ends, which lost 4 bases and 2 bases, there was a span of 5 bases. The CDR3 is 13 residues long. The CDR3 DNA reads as TGTGCCATCAGTGGAGGGACTAATGAAAAACTGTTTTTT. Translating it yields CAISGGTNEKLFF.

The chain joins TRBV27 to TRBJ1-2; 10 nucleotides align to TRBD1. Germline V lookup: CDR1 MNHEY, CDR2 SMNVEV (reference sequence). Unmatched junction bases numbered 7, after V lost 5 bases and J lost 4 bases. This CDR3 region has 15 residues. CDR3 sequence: CASSPSTGGTYGYTF. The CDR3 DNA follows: TGTGCCAGCAGTCCATCGACAGGGGGCACCTATGGCTACACCTTC.

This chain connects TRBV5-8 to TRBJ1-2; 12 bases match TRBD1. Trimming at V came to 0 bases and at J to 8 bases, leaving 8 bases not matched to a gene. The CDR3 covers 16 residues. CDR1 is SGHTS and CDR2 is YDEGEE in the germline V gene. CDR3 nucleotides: TGTGCCAGCAGCTTGGCTCCCGGGACAGGGGGCCGAGGCTACACCTTC. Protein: CASSLAPGTGGRGYTF.

Here the CDR3 reads CASSYAGDVAYEQYF. The CDR3 DNA sequence: TGTGCCAGCAGTTACGCCGGGGACGTTGCCTACGAGCAGTACTTC. The chain employs TRBV6-2 or TRBV6-3 and TRBJ2-7; D is tentatively TRBD1 or TRBD2 (5 bases each). This CDR3 contains 15 residues. Per the germline V gene, CDR1 is MNHEY and CDR2 is SVGEGT. Trimming removed 2 bases from V and 2 bases from J, with 13 bases in between.

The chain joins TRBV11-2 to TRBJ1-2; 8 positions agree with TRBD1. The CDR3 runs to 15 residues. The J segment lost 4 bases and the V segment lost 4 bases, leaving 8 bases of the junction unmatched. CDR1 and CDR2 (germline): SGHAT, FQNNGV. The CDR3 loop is CASSSPLDRAYGYTF. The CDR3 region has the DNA TGTGCCAGCAGCTCCCCTTTGGACAGGGCCTATGGCTACACCTTC.

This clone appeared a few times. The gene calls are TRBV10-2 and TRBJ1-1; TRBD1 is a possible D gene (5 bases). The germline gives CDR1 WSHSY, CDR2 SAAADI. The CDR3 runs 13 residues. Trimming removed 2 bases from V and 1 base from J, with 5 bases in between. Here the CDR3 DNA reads TGCGCCAGCAGTGAGGGGGGGAACACTGAAGCTTTCTTT. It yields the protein CASSEGGNTEAFF.

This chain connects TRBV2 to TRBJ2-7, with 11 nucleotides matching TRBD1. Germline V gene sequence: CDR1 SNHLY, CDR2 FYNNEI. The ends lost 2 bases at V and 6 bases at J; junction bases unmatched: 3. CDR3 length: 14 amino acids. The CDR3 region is CASSEFGQGAEQYF. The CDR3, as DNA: TGTGCCAGCAGTGAATTTGGACAGGGGGCCGAGCAGTACTTC.

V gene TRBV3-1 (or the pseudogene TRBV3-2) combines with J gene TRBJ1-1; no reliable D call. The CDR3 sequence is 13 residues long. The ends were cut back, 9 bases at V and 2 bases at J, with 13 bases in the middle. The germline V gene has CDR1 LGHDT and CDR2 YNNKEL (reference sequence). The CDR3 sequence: CARYMKTNTEAFF. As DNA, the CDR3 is TGTGCCAGGTATATGAAAACCAACACTGAAGCTTTCTTT.

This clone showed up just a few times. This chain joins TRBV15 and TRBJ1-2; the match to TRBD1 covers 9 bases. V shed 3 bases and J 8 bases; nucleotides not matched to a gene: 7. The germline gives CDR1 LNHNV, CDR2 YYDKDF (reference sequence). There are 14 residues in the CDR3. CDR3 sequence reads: CATSSRDRAMGYTF. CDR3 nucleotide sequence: TGTGCCACCAGCAGTCGGGACAGGGCGATGGGCTACACCTTC.